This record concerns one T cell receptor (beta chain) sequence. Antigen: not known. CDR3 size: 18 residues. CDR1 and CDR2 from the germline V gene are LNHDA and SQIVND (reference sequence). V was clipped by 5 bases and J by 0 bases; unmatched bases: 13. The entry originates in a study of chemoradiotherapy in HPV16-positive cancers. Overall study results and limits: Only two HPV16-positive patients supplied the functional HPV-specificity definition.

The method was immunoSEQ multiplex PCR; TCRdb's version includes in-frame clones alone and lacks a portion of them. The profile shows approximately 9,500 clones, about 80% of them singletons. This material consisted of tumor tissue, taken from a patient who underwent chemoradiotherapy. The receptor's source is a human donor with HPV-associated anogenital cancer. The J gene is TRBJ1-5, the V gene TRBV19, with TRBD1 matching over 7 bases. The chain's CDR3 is CASSLGGTAYYSNQPQHF. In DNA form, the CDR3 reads TGTGCCAGTAGTCTCGGCGGGACAGCCTATTATAGCAATCAGCCCCAGCATTTT.